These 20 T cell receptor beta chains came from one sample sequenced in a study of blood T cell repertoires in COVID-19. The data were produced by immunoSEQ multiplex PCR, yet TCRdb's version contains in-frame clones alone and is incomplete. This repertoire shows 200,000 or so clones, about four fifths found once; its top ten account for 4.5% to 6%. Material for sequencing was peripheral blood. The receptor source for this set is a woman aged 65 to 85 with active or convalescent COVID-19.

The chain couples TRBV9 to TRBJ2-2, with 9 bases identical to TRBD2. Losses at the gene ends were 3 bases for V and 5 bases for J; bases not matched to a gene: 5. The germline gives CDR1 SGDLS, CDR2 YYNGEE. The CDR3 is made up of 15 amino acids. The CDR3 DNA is TGTGCCAGCAGCGCCCTAGCGGGAAGTACCGGGGAGCTGTTTTTT. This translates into CASSALAGSTGELFF.

The CDR3 coding sequence is TGTGCCAGCAGCTTATCCTCAGGGTTCGCTGGAAACACCATATATTTT. It codes for CASSLSSGFAGNTIYF. V usage is TRBV7-9 and J usage is TRBJ1-3; possible D gene TRBD1, 5 bases. With 2 bases removed from V and 2 bases from J, the gap between germline ends came to 13 bases. Germline V gene lookup returns CDR1 SEHNR and CDR2 FQNEAQ (reference sequence). The CDR3 is 16 amino acids.

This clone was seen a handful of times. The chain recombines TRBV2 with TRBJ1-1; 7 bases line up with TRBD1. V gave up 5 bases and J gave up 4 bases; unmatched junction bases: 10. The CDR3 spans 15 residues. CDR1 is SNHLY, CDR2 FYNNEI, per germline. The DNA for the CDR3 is TGTGCCAGCAGTACCAACAGGGGAACGGGCACTGAAGCTTTCTTT. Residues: CASSTNRGTGTEAFF.

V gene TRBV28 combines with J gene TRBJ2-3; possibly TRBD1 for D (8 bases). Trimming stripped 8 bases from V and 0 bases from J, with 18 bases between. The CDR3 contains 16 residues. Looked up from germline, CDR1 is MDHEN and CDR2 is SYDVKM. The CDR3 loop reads CASCREDRVSTDTQYF. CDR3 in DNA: TGTGCCAGCTGTCGGGAGGACAGGGTTAGCACAGATACGCAGTATTTT.

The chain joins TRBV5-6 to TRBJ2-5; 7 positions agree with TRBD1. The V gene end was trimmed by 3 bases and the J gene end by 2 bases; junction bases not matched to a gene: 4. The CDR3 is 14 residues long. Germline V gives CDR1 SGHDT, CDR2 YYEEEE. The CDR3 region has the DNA TGTGCCAGCAGCTACGGGACAGCGCAAGAGACCCAGTACTTC. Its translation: CASSYGTAQETQYF.

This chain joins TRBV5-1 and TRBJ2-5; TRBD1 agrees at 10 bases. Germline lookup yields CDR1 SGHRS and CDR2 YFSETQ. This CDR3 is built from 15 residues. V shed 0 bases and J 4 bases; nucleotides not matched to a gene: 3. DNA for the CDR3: TGCGCCAGCAGCTTGGGGGACAGGGGAAGAGAGACCCAGTACTTC. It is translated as CASSLGDRGRETQYF.

CDR3 in amino acids: CSVEGLAGVTYNEQFF. The CDR3 coding sequence is TGCAGCGTCGAGGGACTAGCGGGAGTCACCTACAATGAGCAGTTCTTC. The rearrangement uses TRBV29-1 and TRBJ2-1; 14 positions match TRBD2. V shed 6 bases, J shed 2 bases, and the junction held 6 bases outside the gene matches. Germline loops: CDR1 SQVTM, CDR2 ANQGSEA. This CDR3 has 16 residues.

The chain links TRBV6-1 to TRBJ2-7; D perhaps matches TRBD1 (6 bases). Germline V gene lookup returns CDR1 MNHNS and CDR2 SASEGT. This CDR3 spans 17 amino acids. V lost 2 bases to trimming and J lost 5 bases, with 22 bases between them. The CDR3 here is CASSEILQGWNPDEQYF. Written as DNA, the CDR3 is TGTGCCAGCAGTGAAATCTTACAGGGTTGGAATCCCGACGAGCAGTACTTC.

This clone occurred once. CDR3 protein: CASSGQGLFGGELFF. The CDR3 DNA reads TGTGCCAGCAGTGGGCAGGGATTGTTTGGCGGGGAGCTGTTTTTT. The chain has TRBV2 and TRBJ2-2; TRBD1 is a possible D gene (5 bases). V was clipped by 4 bases and J by 7 bases, with 16 bases between them. CDR1 SNHLY and CDR2 FYNNEI come from the germline V gene. The CDR3 covers 15 residues.

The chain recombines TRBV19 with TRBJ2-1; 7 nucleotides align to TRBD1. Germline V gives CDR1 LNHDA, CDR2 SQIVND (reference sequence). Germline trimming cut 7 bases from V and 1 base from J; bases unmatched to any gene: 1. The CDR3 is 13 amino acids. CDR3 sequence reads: CASKGQSYNEQFF. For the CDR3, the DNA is TGTGCCAGTAAGGGACAGTCCTACAATGAGCAGTTCTTC. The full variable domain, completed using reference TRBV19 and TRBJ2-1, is DGGITQSPKYLFRKEGQNVTLSCEQNLNHDAMYWYRQDPGQGLRLIYYSQIVNDFQKGDIAEGYSVSREKKESFPLTVTSAQKNPTAFYLCASKGQSYNEQFFGPGTRLTVL.

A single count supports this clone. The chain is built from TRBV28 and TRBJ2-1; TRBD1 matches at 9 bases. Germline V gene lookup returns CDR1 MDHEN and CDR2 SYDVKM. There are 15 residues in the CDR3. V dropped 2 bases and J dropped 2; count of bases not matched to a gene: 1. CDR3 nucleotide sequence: TGTGCCAGCAGTTTAGGGACAGGGCCCTACAATGAGCAGTTCTTC. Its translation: CASSLGTGPYNEQFF.

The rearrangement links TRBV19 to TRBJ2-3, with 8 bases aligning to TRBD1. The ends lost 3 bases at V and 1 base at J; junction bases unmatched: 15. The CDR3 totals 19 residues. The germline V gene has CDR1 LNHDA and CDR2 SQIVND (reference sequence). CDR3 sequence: CASSMRGQGSSIRTDTQYF. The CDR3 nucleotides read TGTGCCAGTAGTATGCGTGGACAGGGATCGTCCATTCGCACAGATACGCAGTATTTT.

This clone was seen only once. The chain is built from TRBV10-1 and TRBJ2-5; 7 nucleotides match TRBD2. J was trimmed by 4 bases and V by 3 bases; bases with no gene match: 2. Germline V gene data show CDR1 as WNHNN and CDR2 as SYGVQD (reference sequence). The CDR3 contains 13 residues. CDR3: CASSEAGSETQYF. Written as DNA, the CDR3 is TGCGCCAGCAGTGAAGCGGGATCAGAGACCCAGTACTTC.

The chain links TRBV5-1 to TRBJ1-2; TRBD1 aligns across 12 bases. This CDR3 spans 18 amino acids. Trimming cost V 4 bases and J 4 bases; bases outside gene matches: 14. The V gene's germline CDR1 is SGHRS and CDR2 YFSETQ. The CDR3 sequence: CASSPGRDRGRIGYGYTF. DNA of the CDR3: TGCGCCAGCAGCCCAGGGCGGGACAGGGGGCGCATCGGCTATGGCTACACCTTC.

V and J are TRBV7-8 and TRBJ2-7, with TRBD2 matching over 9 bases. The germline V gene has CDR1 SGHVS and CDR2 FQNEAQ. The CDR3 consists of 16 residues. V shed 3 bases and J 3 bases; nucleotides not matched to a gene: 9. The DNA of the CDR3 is TGTGCCAGCAGCTTGGGGGGTCTAGCGGGAAGCTACGAGCAGTACTTC. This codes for CASSLGGLAGSYEQYF. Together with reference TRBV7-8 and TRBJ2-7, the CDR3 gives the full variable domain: GAGVSQSPRYKVAKRGQDVALRCDPISGHVSLFWYQQALGQGPEFLTYFQNEAQLDKSGLPSDRFFAERPEGSVSTLKIQRTQQEDSAVYLCASSLGGLAGSYEQYFGPGTRLTVT.

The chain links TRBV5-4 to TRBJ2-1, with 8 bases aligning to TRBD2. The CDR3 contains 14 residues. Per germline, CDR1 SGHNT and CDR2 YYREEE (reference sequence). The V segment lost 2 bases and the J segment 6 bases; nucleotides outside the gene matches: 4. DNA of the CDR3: TGTGCCAGCAGCTTCCAGCGGGAGCTCAATGAGCAGTTCTTC. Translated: CASSFQRELNEQFF. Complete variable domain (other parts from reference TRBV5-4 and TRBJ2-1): ETGVTQSPTHLIKTRGQQVTLRCSSQSGHNTVSWYQQALGQGPQFIFQYYREEENGRGNFPPRFSGLQFPNYSSELNVNALELDDSALYLCASSFQRELNEQFFGPGTRLTVL.

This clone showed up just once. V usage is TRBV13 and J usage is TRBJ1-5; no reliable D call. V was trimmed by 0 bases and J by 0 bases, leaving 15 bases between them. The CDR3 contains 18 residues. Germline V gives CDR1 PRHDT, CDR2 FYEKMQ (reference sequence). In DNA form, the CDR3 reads TGTGCCAGCAGCTTAGGCGTACAGAACCAATATAGCAATCAGCCCCAGCATTTT. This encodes CASSLGVQNQYSNQPQHF.

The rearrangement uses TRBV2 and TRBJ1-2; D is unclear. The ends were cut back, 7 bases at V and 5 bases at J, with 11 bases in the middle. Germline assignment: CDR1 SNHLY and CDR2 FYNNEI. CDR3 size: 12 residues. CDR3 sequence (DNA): TGTGCCAGCACGGCACAGCTATATGGCTACACCTTC. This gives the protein CASTAQLYGYTF.

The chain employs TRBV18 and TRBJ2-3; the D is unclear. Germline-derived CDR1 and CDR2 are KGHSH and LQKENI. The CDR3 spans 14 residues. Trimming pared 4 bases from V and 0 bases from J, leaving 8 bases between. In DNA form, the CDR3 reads TGTGCCAGCTCACTCGAACTTAGCACAGATACGCAGTATTTT. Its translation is CASSLELSTDTQYF.

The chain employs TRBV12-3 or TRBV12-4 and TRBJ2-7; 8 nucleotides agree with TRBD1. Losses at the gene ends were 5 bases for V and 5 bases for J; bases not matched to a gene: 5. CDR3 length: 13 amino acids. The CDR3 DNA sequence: TGTGCCAGCAGTCGGACAGGGAGGAACGAGCAGTACTTC. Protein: CASSRTGRNEQYF.